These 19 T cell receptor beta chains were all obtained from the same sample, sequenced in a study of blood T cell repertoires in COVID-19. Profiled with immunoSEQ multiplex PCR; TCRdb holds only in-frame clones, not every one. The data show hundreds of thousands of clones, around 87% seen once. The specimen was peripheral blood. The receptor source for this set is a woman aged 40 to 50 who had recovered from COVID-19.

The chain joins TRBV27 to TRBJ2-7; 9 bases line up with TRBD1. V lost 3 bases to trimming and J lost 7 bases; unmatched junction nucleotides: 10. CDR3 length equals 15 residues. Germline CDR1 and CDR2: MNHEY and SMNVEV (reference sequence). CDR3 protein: CASSLPGTGSGEQYF. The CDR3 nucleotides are TGTGCCAGCAGTTTGCCAGGGACAGGGTCGGGGGAGCAGTACTTC.

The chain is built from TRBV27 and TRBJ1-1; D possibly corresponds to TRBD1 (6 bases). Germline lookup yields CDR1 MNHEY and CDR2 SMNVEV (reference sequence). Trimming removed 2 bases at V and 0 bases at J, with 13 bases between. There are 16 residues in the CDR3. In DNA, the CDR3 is TGTGCCAGCAGTTTACGAAAGGGGGAACTGAACACTGAAGCTTTCTTT. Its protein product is CASSLRKGELNTEAFF.

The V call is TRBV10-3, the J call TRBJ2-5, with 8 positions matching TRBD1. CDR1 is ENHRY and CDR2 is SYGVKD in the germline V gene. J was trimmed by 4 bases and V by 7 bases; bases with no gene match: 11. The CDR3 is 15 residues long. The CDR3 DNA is TGTGCCATCAAAGCCCAGGGGGCGTTTGCAGAGACCCAGTACTTC. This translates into CAIKAQGAFAETQYF.

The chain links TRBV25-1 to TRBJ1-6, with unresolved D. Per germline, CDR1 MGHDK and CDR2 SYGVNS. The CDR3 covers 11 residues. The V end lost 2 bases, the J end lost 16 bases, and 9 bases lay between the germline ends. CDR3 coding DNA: TGTGCCAGCAGTGAACAGCGCAAGCTCCACTTT. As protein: CASSEQRKLHF.

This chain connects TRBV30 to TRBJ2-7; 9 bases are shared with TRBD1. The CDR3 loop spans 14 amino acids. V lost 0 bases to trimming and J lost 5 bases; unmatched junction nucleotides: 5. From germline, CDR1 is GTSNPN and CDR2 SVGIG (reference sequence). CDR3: CAWSVGTGSHEQYF. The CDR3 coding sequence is TGTGCCTGGAGTGTCGGGACAGGGTCCCACGAGCAGTACTTC.

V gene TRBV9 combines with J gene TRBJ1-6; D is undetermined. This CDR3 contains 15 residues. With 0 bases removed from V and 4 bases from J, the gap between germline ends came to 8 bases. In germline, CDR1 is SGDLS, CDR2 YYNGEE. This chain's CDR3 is CASSVGGGYNSPLHF. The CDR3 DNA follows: TGTGCCAGCAGCGTAGGCGGCGGGTATAATTCACCCCTCCACTTT.

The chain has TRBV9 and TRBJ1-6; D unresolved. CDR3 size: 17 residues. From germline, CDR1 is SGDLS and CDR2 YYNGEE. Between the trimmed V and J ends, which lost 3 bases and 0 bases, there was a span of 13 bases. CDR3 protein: CASSARLEISYNSPLHF. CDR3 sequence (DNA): TGTGCCAGCAGCGCCCGATTGGAGATCTCCTATAATTCACCCCTCCACTTT.

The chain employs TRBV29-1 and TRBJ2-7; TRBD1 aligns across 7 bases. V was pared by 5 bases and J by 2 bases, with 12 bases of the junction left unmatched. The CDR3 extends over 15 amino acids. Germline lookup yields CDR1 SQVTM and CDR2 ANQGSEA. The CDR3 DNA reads TGCAGCGTTACCATGAAGGACAGGTACACCTACGAGCAGTACTTC. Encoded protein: CSVTMKDRYTYEQYF.

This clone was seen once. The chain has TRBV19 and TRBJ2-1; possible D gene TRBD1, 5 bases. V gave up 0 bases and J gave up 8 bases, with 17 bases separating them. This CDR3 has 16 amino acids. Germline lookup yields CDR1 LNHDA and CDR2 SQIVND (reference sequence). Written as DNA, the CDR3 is TGTGCCAGTAGTATAGATCGGGCAGGGTCTTCGGATGAGCAGTTCTTC. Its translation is CASSIDRAGSSDEQFF. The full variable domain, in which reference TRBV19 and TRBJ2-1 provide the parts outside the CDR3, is DGGITQSPKYLFRKEGQNVTLSCEQNLNHDAMYWYRQDPGQGLRLIYYSQIVNDFQKGDIAEGYSVSREKKESFPLTVTSAQKNPTAFYLCASSIDRAGSSDEQFFGPGTRLTVL.

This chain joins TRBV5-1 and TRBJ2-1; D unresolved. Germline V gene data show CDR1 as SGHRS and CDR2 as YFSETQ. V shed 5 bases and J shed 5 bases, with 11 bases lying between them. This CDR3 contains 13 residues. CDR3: CASRLRVNNEQFF. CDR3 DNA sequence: TGCGCCAGCAGATTGCGAGTAAACAATGAGCAGTTCTTC.

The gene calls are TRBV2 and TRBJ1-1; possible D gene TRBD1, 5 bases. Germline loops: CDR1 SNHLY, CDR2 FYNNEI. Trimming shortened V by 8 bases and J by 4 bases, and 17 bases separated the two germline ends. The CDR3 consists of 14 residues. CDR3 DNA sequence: TGTGCCAGCGGTCCTTTCGGGGGTAGCACTGAAGCTTTCTTT. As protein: CASGPFGGSTEAFF.

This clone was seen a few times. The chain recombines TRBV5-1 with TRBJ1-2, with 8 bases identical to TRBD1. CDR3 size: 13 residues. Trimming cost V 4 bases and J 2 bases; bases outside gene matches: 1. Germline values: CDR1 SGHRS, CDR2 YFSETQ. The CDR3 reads CASSNRGNYGYTF. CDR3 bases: TGCGCCAGCAGCAACAGGGGGAACTATGGCTACACCTTC.

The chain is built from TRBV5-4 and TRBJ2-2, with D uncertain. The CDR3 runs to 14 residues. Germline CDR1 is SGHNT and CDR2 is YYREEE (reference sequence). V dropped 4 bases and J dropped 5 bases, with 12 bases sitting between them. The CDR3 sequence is CASSPLEETGELFF. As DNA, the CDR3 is TGTGCCAGCAGCCCTCTCGAGGAAACCGGGGAGCTGTTTTTT.

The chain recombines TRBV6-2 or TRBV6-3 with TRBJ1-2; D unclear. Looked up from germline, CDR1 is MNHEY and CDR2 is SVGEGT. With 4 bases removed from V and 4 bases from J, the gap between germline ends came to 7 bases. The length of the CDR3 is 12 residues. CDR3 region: CASSLLGYGYTF. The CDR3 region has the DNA TGTGCCAGCAGTTTACTTGGCTATGGCTACACCTTC.

The CDR3 region has the DNA TGTGCCAGCAGCTCGAGACTAGCCGGGGAGCTGTTTTTT. Amino acids: CASSSRLAGELFF. The chain carries TRBV11-2 and TRBJ2-2; the D gene is possibly TRBD2 (6 bases). The germline V and J ends were trimmed by 4 bases and 6 bases, with 9 bases remaining between them. CDR1 is SGHAT and CDR2 is FQNNGV in the germline V gene. The CDR3 runs to 13 residues.

The CDR3 bases are TGTGCCAGCAGCGCCCCCCAGGGCCGGTATAATTCACCCCTCCACTTT. Translation gives CASSAPQGRYNSPLHF. The chain combines TRBV9 with TRBJ1-6; D is possibly TRBD1 (5 bases). V dropped 3 bases and J dropped 4 bases, with 14 bases sitting between them. The CDR3 consists of 16 residues. Germline lookup yields CDR1 SGDLS and CDR2 YYNGEE. Full variable domain (remainder filled in from reference TRBV9 and TRBJ1-6): DSGVTQTPKHLITATGQRVTLRCSPRSGDLSVYWYQQSLDQGLQFLIQYYNGEERAKGNILERFSAQQFPDLHSELNLSSLELGDSALYFCASSAPQGRYNSPLHFGNGTRLTVT.

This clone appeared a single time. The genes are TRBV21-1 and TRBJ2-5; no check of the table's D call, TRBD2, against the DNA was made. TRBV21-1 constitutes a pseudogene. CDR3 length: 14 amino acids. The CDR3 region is CASSKALGRETQYF. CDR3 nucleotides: TGTGCCAGCAGCAAAGCACTAGGACGAGAGACCCAGTACTTC.

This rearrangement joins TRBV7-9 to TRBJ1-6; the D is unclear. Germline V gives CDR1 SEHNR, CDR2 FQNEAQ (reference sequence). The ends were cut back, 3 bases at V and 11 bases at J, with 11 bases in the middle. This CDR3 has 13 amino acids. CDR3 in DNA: TGTGCCAGCAGCTTTGCAGCGGGGACACCCCTCCACTTT. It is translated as CASSFAAGTPLHF.

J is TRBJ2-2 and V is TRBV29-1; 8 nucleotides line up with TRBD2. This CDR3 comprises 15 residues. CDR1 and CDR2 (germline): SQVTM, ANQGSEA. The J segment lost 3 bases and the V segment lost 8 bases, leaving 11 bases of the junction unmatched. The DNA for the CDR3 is TGCAGCCCCAAGAGGGAGCGGGGGTACACCGGGGAGCTGTTTTTT. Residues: CSPKRERGYTGELFF.